Presented here are 14 T cell receptor beta chains from one specimen sequenced in a study of shared clonotypes between healthy human individuals. Repertoires were generated with immunoSEQ multiplex PCR, while TCRdb's copy carries only in-frame clones and drops some. The sample gives hundreds of thousands of clones, around 78% of which show up once; approximately 12% is in the top ten. Sequencing used PBMCs. The origin of the receptors is a woman in her 40s in good health. Some clones in this sample may be carry-over from other donors' samples.

V and J are TRBV18 and TRBJ2-1; a possible D gene is TRBD2 (5 bases). The V gene's germline CDR1 is KGHSH and CDR2 LQKENI. There are 15 residues in the CDR3. The V end was cut by 6 bases, the J end by 4 bases, with 16 bases between. The CDR3 nucleotides are TGTGCCAGCTCCCCCATACGGGAATTTTACAATGAGCAGTTCTTC. It is translated as CASSPIREFYNEQFF.

This clone came up once. The rearrangement joins TRBV7-3 to TRBJ1-3; tentative D call: TRBD1 (5 bases). Germline V CDR1 and CDR2: SGHTA, FQGTGA. The CDR3 is made up of 14 amino acids. The V gene lost 3 bases and the J gene lost 3 bases, with 9 bases spanning the gap. CDR3 sequence: CASSLGRDGNTIYF. CDR3 sequence (DNA): TGTGCCAGCAGCTTGGGGCGGGATGGAAACACCATATATTTT.

A remark on this clone: A single base is all that separates this from a far larger clone, so a read error is likely. V gene TRBV30 combines with J gene TRBJ1-1; the D gene is possibly TRBD1 (5 bases). CDR3 size: 13 residues. Trimming removed 7 bases from V and 1 base from J, with 13 bases in between. Looked up from germline, CDR1 is GTSNPN and CDR2 is SVGIG (reference sequence). The CDR3 protein is CASGHPQNTEAFF. For the CDR3, the DNA is TGTGCCTCAGGACACCCCCAGAACACTGAAGCTTTCTTT.

The chain uses TRBV7-9 and TRBJ1-4; 9 bases match TRBD1. This CDR3 region has 13 residues. Germline CDR1 and CDR2: SEHNR and FQNEAQ (reference sequence). V lost 10 bases, J lost 8 bases, and 8 bases stayed unmatched. The CDR3, as DNA: TGTGCCATTTCGGACAGGGGCCGCGAAAAACTGTTTTTT. The encoded protein is CAISDRGREKLFF.

The chain couples TRBV19 to TRBJ2-5; 11 nucleotides line up with TRBD2. The V segment lost 6 bases and the J segment 4 bases; nucleotides outside the gene matches: 7. Germline V gene data show CDR1 as LNHDA and CDR2 as SQIVND (reference sequence). The length of the CDR3 is 15 residues. This CDR3 is CASRPLAGGRETQYF. CDR3 nucleotide sequence: TGTGCCAGTAGGCCCCTAGCGGGAGGCAGAGAGACCCAGTACTTC. The full variable domain, with the rest looked up from reference TRBV19 and TRBJ2-5, is DGGITQSPKYLFRKEGQNVTLSCEQNLNHDAMYWYRQDPGQGLRLIYYSQIVNDFQKGDIAEGYSVSREKKESFPLTVTSAQKNPTAFYLCASRPLAGGRETQYFGPGTRLLVL.

The chain carries TRBV18 and TRBJ2-3; 11 bases line up with TRBD2. J gave up 8 bases and V 1 base, and 8 bases lay outside the gene matches. The CDR3 loop spans 16 amino acids. Germline CDR1 is KGHSH and CDR2 is LQKENI. This CDR3 reads CASSPQALAGEVTQYF. Here the CDR3 DNA reads TGTGCCAGCTCACCACAAGCACTAGCGGGAGAGGTTACGCAGTATTTT.

The chain has TRBV29-1 and TRBJ2-1; D perhaps matches TRBD1 (6 bases). The CDR3 is 17 residues long. In germline, CDR1 is SQVTM, CDR2 ANQGSEA. Trimming removed 4 bases from V and 6 bases from J, with 25 bases in between. The CDR3 sequence: CSVVSHPVDRWSNEQFF. In nucleotides, the CDR3 is TGCAGCGTTGTGTCCCACCCCGTGGACAGATGGTCCAATGAGCAGTTCTTC.

This chain uses TRBV6-1 with TRBJ1-5, with 7 bases that match TRBD1. J gave up 7 bases and V 5 bases, and 8 bases lay outside the gene matches. Germline CDR1 MNHNS, CDR2 SASEGT. The CDR3 is made up of 14 amino acids. The CDR3 DNA reads as TGTGCCAGCAGTAACGGAGGGGGCGGACAGCCCCAGCATTTT. As protein: CASSNGGGGQPQHF.

This chain joins TRBV5-4 and TRBJ2-7; 8 nucleotides align to TRBD2. The CDR3 extends over 15 amino acids. Germline values: CDR1 SGHNT, CDR2 YYREEE (reference sequence). J gave up 9 bases and V 0 bases, and 11 bases lay outside the gene matches. The CDR3 loop reads CASSLEATSDLGQYF. CDR3 in DNA: TGTGCCAGCAGCTTGGAGGCGACTAGCGATCTAGGGCAGTACTTC.

This chain uses TRBV30 with TRBJ2-1; D unresolved. From germline, CDR1 is GTSNPN and CDR2 SVGIG (reference sequence). The germline V and J ends were trimmed by 2 bases and 5 bases, with 10 bases remaining between them. The CDR3 is 13 amino acids. CDR3 in DNA: TGTGCCTGGAGTTCCGGCCCAAACAATGAGCAGTTCTTC. Its protein product is CAWSSGPNNEQFF.

The V gene is TRBV2, the J gene TRBJ2-1; TRBD1 agrees at 8 bases. This CDR3 is 16 amino acids long. Germline-derived CDR1 and CDR2 are SNHLY and FYNNEI. V was pared by 4 bases and J by 7 bases, with 12 bases of the junction left unmatched. Here the CDR3 reads CASSGTGTGSLNEQFF. DNA for the CDR3: TGTGCCAGCAGTGGGACCGGGACAGGTTCGTTAAATGAGCAGTTCTTC.

The rearrangement joins TRBV7-9 to TRBJ2-7; 10 bases are shared with TRBD2. This CDR3 has 15 residues. Germline lookup yields CDR1 SEHNR and CDR2 FQNEAQ (reference sequence). The V and J ends lost 5 bases and 0 bases, in that order; junction bases with no gene match: 4. In DNA, the CDR3 is TGTGCCAGCAGCCGAAGCGGGAGGGGCTCCTACGAGCAGTACTTC. This codes for CASSRSGRGSYEQYF.

This chain joins TRBV19 and TRBJ1-1; D is undetermined. This CDR3 contains 12 residues. CDR1 LNHDA and CDR2 SQIVND come from the germline V gene (reference sequence). The germline V and J ends were trimmed by 5 bases and 4 bases, with 8 bases remaining between them. This chain's CDR3 is CASSGPRTEAFF. The CDR3 bases are TGTGCCAGTAGTGGACCGCGCACTGAAGCTTTCTTT.

The gene calls are TRBV5-1 and TRBJ1-2; D might be TRBD1 (5 bases). V was trimmed by 5 bases and J by 0 bases, leaving 11 bases between them. This CDR3 is built from 14 residues. Germline assignment: CDR1 SGHRS and CDR2 YFSETQ. The CDR3 sequence is CASSRDGSNYGYTF. CDR3 nucleotide sequence: TGCGCCAGCAGTCGGGACGGTTCTAACTATGGCTACACCTTC.